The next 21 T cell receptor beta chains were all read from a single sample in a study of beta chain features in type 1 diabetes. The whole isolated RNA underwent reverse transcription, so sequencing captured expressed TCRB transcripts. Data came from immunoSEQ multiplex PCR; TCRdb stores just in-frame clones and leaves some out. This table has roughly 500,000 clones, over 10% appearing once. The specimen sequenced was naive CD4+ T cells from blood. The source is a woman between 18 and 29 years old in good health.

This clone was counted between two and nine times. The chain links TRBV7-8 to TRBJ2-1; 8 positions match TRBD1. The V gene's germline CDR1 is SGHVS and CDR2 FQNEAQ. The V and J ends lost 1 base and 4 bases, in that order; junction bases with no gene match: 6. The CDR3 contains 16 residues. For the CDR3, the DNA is TGTGCCAGCAGCTTAGTGGACAGGGTATCGTACAATGAGCAGTTCTTC. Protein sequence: CASSLVDRVSYNEQFF. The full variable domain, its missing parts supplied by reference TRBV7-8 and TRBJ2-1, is GAGVSQSPRYKVAKRGQDVALRCDPISGHVSLFWYQQALGQGPEFLTYFQNEAQLDKSGLPSDRFFAERPEGSVSTLKIQRTQQEDSAVYLCASSLVDRVSYNEQFFGPGTRLTVL.

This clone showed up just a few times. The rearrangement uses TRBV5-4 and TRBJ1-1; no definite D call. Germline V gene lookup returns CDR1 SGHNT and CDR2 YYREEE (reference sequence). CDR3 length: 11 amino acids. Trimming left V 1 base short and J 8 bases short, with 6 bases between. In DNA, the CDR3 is TGTGCCAGCAGCTTGTACGGAGAAGCTTTCTTT. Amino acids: CASSLYGEAFF.

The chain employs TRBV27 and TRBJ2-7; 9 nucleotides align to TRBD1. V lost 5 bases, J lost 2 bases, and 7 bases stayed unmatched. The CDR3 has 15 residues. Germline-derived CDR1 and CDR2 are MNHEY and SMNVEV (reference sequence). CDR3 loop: CASSRGQGSAYEQYF. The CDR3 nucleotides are TGTGCCAGCAGTCGTGGACAGGGGTCTGCCTACGAGCAGTACTTC.

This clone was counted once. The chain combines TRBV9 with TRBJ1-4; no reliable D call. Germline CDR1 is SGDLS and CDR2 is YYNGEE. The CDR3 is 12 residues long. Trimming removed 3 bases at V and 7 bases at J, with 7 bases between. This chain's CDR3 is CASSAYGEKLFF. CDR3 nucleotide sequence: TGTGCCAGCAGCGCCTATGGTGAAAAACTGTTTTTT.

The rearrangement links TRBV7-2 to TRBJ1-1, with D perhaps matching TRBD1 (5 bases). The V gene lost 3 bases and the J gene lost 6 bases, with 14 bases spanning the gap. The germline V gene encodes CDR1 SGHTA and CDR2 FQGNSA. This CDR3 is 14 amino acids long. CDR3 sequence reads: CASSFGHPGAEAFF. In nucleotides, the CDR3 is TGTGCCAGCAGCTTCGGACACCCTGGTGCTGAAGCTTTCTTT.

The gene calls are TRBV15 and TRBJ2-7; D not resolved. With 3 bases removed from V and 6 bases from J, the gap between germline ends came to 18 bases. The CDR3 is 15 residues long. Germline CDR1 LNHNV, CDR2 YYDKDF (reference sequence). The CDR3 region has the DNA TGTGCCACCAGCAGGGGATCGAGTGGTTTCCGCGAGCAGTACGTC. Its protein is CATSRGSSGFREQYV.

The CDR3 reads CASSSPSGAKNIQYF. The CDR3 DNA reads TGTGCCAGCAGCAGCCCTAGCGGAGCCAAAAACATTCAGTACTTC. The rearrangement links TRBV9 to TRBJ2-4; TRBD2 agrees at 7 bases. The CDR3 totals 15 residues. Germline values: CDR1 SGDLS, CDR2 YYNGEE. Trimming removed 4 bases from V and 0 bases from J; junction bases left unmatched: 4.

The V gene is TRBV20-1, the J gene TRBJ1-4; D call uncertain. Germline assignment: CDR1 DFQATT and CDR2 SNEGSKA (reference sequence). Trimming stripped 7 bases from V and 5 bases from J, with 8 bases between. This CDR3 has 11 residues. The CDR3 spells CSVGRNEKLFF. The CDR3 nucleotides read TGCAGTGTAGGGAGGAATGAAAAACTGTTTTTT.

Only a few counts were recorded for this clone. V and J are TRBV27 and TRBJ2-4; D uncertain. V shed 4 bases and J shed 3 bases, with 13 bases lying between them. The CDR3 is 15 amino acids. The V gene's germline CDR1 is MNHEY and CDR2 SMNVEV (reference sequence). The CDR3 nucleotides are TGTGCCAGCAGTTCAGGATCTTTCGGCAAAAACATTCAGTACTTC. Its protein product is CASSSGSFGKNIQYF.

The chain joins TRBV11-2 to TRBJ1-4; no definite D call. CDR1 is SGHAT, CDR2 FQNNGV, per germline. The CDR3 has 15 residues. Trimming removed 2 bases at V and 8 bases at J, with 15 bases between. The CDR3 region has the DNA TGTGCCAGCAGCTTATCGATCGGGAGTGGAGAAAAACTGTTTTTT. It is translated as CASSLSIGSGEKLFF.

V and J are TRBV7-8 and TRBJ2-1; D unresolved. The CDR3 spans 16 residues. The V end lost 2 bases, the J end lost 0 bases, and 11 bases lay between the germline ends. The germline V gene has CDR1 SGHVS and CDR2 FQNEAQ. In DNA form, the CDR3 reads TGTGCCAGCAGCTTAAAGGGTCCGGGCTCCTACAATGAGCAGTTCTTC. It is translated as CASSLKGPGSYNEQFF.

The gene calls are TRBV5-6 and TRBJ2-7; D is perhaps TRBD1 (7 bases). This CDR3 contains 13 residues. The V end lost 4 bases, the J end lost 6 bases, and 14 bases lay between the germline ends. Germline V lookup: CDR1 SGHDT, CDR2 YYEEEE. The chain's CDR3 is CASSQGGSLEQYV. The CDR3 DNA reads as TGTGCCAGCAGCCAGGGGGGCTCCCTCGAGCAGTACGTC.

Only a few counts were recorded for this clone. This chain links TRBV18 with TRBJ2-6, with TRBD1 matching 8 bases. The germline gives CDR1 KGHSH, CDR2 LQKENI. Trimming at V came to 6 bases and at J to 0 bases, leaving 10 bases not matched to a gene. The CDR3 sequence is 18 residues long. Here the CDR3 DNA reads TGTGCCAGCTCCCCCAGACAGGGGTCGCCCTCTGGGGCCAACGTCCTGACTTTC. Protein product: CASSPRQGSPSGANVLTF. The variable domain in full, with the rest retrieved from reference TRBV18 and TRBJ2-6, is NAGVMQNPRHLVRRRGQEARLRCSPMKGHSHVYWYRQLPEEGLKFMVYLQKENIIDESGMPKERFSAEFPKEGPSILRIQQVVRGDSAAYFCASSPRQGSPSGANVLTFGAGSRLTVL.

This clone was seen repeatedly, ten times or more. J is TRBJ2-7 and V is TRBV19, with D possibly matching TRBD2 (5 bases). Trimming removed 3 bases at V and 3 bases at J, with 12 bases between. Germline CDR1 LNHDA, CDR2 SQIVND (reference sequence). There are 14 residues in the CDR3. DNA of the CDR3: TGTGCCAGTAGTATTGGCGGGCAGCTCTACGAGCAGTACTTC. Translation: CASSIGGQLYEQYF.

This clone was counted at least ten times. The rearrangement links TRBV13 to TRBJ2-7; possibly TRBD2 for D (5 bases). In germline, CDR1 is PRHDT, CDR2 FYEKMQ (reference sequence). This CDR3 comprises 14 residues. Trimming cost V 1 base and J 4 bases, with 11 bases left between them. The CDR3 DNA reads TGTGCCAGCAGCTTAGCTGGACTGTTGTACGAGCAGTACTTC. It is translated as CASSLAGLLYEQYF.

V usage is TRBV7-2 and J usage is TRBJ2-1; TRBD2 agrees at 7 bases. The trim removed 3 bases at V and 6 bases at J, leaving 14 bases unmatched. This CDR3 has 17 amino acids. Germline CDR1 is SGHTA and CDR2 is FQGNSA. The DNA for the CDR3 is TGTGCCAGCAGCTTCCATCGGGTGGCAGCGGGGCTCAATGAGCAGTTCTTC. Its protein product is CASSFHRVAAGLNEQFF.

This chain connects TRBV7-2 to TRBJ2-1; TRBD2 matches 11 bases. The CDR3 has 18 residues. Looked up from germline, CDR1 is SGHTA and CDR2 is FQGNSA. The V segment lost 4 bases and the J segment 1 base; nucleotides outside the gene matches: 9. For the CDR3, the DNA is TGTGCCAGCAGCTCTAGGGTGACTAGCGGGAAGTCCTACAATGAGCAGTTCTTC. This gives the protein CASSSRVTSGKSYNEQFF.

The CDR3 region is CSVEEQQGADGYTF. The DNA of the CDR3 is TGCAGCGTTGAAGAACAACAGGGGGCGGATGGCTACACCTTC. The chain is built from TRBV29-1 and TRBJ1-2, with 9 bases fitting TRBD1. The CDR3 contains 14 residues. J lost 6 bases, V lost 0 bases, and 5 bases had no gene match. The germline V gene has CDR1 SQVTM and CDR2 ANQGSEA.

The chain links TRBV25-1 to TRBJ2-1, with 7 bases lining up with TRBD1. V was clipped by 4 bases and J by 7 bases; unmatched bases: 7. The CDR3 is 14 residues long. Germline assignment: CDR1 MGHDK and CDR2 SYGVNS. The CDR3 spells CASSGQGLENEQFF. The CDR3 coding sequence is TGTGCCAGCAGTGGACAGGGTTTGGAGAATGAGCAGTTCTTC.

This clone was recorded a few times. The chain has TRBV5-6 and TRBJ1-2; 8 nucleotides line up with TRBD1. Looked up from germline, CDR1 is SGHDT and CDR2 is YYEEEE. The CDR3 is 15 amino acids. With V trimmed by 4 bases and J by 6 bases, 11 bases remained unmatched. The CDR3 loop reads CASSAPGQVDHGYTF. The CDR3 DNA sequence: TGTGCCAGCAGCGCACCGGGACAGGTGGATCATGGCTACACCTTC.

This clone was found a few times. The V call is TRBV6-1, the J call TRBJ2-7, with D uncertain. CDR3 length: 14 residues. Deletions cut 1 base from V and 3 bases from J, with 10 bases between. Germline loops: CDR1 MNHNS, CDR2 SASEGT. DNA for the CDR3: TGTGCCAGCAGTGAAGGGGTATCTGGCTACGAGCAGTACGTC. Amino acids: CASSEGVSGYEQYV.